The 19 T cell receptor beta chains presented below share a single source sample, sequenced in a study of cytomegalovirus exposure and HLA in healthy donors. PCR amplification relied on 60 Vbeta primers (plus 13 Jbeta primers). Data came from immunoSEQ multiplex PCR; TCRdb stores just in-frame clones and leaves some out. The sample holds roughly 82,000 clones, approximately 81% seen once. The specimen was PBMCs. These TCRs come from a woman aged 45-65 years in good health and CMV-seropositive.

The chain joins TRBV5-4 to TRBJ1-6; 8 nucleotides line up with TRBD1. The trim removed 1 base at V and 4 bases at J, leaving 1 base unmatched. CDR1 and CDR2 from the germline V gene are SGHNT and YYREEE (reference sequence). The CDR3 runs 15 residues. The CDR3 nucleotides read TGTGCCAGCAGCTTGCGGACAGGGTATAATTCACCCCTCCACTTT. This encodes CASSLRTGYNSPLHF.

The CDR3 loop is CASSLDSGSSYNEQFF. CDR3 bases: TGTGCCAGCAGCTTGGATAGCGGGAGCTCCTACAATGAGCAGTTCTTC. The rearrangement joins TRBV5-4 to TRBJ2-1; 9 bases line up with TRBD2. After removal of 0 bases from V and 0 bases from J, the junction contained 1 base not matched to a gene. From germline, CDR1 is SGHNT and CDR2 YYREEE (reference sequence). The CDR3 extends over 16 amino acids.

The chain carries TRBV4-1 and TRBJ2-7; 9 bases map to TRBD2. Germline V gene lookup returns CDR1 MGHRA and CDR2 YSYEKL. The junction had 4 bases not matched to a gene; V was cut back by 1 base and J by 3 bases. This CDR3 is built from 15 residues. CDR3 nucleotide sequence: TGCGCCAGCAGCCAAGGTCTAGCGGGGAACTACGAGCAGTACTTC. This gives the protein CASSQGLAGNYEQYF.

The chain couples TRBV6-1 to TRBJ2-5; tentatively, D is TRBD2 (6 bases). CDR1 and CDR2 from the germline V gene are MNHNS and SASEGT. This CDR3 has 12 amino acids. With 8 bases removed from V and 4 bases from J, the gap between germline ends came to 11 bases. This CDR3 reads CASAEAGETQYF. In nucleotides, the CDR3 is TGTGCCAGCGCGGAAGCGGGAGAGACCCAGTACTTC.

The V and J genes are TRBV6-4 and TRBJ2-2; possibly TRBD2 for D (6 bases). In germline, CDR1 is MRHNA, CDR2 SNTAGT. Deletions cut 7 bases from V and 0 bases from J, with 9 bases between. This CDR3 has 14 residues. The CDR3 here is CASKSSANTGELFF. DNA of the CDR3: TGTGCCAGCAAGTCTAGCGCGAACACCGGGGAGCTGTTTTTT.

This clone was recorded only once. The chain couples TRBV5-4 to TRBJ2-1; the D gene is possibly TRBD2 (6 bases). Germline V lookup: CDR1 SGHNT, CDR2 YYREEE (reference sequence). Trimming removed 0 bases at V and 6 bases at J, with 10 bases between. The CDR3 is made up of 14 amino acids. CDR3 DNA sequence: TGTGCCAGCAGCTTGGACCACGGGAGCAATGAGCAGTTCTTC. This sequence encodes CASSLDHGSNEQFF.

The chain joins TRBV19 to TRBJ2-1, with D perhaps matching TRBD2 (6 bases). Germline V gives CDR1 LNHDA, CDR2 SQIVND (reference sequence). CDR3 length: 15 amino acids. V gave up 5 bases and J gave up 10 bases, with 21 bases separating them. CDR3 sequence reads: CASSFAWVGGNEQFF. As DNA, the CDR3 is TGTGCCAGTAGTTTCGCTTGGGTTGGCGGGAACGAGCAGTTCTTC.

V is TRBV23-1 and J is TRBJ2-7, with 8 bases that match TRBD1. TRBV23-1 is sorted into the ORF group, with uncertain function. Unmatched junction bases numbered 8, after V lost 2 bases and J lost 2 bases. CDR3 length equals 16 residues. This CDR3 reads CASSQVDRAIAYEQYF. The CDR3 region has the DNA TGCGCCAGCAGTCAAGTGGACAGGGCGATCGCCTACGAGCAGTACTTC.

This chain links TRBV5-1 with TRBJ2-5; the D gene is possibly TRBD1 (5 bases). CDR3 length equals 11 residues. In germline, CDR1 is SGHRS, CDR2 YFSETQ. V lost 5 bases to trimming and J lost 3 bases, with 5 bases between them. This CDR3 is CASRQEETQYF. The CDR3, as DNA: TGCGCCAGCAGACAGGAAGAGACCCAGTACTTC. The full variable domain, rest sourced from reference TRBV5-1 and TRBJ2-5, is KAGVTQTPRYLIKTRGQQVTLSCSPISGHRSVSWYQQTPGQGLQFLFEYFSETQRNKGNFPGRFSGRQFSNSRSEMNVSTLELGDSALYLCASRQEETQYFGPGTRLLVL.

This clone has just a few counts. CDR3 residues: CASNSDRGYGYTF. CDR3 coding DNA: TGTGCCAGCAACTCCGACAGGGGTTATGGCTACACCTTC. The chain joins TRBV6-5 to TRBJ1-2; 8 bases map to TRBD1. Germline lookup yields CDR1 MNHEY and CDR2 SVGAGI. V was clipped by 7 bases and J by 5 bases; unmatched bases: 6. This CDR3 comprises 13 residues.

This sequence joins TRBV19 and TRBJ2-7; D possibly corresponds to TRBD1 (6 bases). The V gene's germline CDR1 is LNHDA and CDR2 SQIVND (reference sequence). The ends were cut back, 3 bases at V and 7 bases at J, with 16 bases in the middle. This CDR3 has 14 residues. The CDR3 region is CASSIDSPQGEQYF. Here the CDR3 DNA reads TGTGCCAGTAGTATCGACAGTCCCCAGGGGGAGCAGTACTTC.

The chain has TRBV7-6 and TRBJ2-7; D gene uncertain. CDR1 is SGHVS and CDR2 is FNYEAQ in the germline V gene. CDR3 length: 13 residues. V was shortened by 5 bases and J by 0 bases, with 8 bases between the two germline ends. The CDR3 DNA follows: TGTGCCAGCAGCCACCCCAGCTCCTACGAGCAGTACTTC. This codes for CASSHPSSYEQYF.

This clone came up a few times. The CDR3 region is CASSLVTGASGRDEQFF. CDR3 nucleotides: TGTGCCAGCAGCTTAGTCACGGGTGCTAGCGGGAGAGATGAGCAGTTCTTC. This chain joins TRBV11-3 and TRBJ2-1; the match to TRBD2 covers 10 bases. V lost 1 base, J lost 8 bases, and 11 bases stayed unmatched. This CDR3 has 17 amino acids. The germline V gene has CDR1 SGHNT and CDR2 YENEEA. The variable domain in full, completed from reference TRBV11-3 and TRBJ2-1, reads EAGVVQSPRYKIIEKKQPVAFWCNPISGHNTLYWYLQNLGQGPELLIRYENEEAVDDSQLPKDRFSAERLKGVDSTLKIQPAELGDSAVYLCASSLVTGASGRDEQFFGPGTRLTVL.

The chain uses TRBV6-6 and TRBJ1-1, with unresolved D. Germline V lookup: CDR1 MNHNY, CDR2 SVGAGI (reference sequence). V lost 6 bases and J lost 2, with 19 bases in between. CDR3 size: 16 residues. The chain's CDR3 is CASSPPSQVSNTEAFF. In DNA form, the CDR3 reads TGTGCCAGCAGCCCTCCCTCGCAGGTCTCAAACACTGAAGCTTTCTTT.

The genes are TRBV7-9 and TRBJ2-1, with D perhaps matching TRBD1 (6 bases). Trimming took 1 base from V and 7 from J, leaving 11 bases between them. Germline V gives CDR1 SEHNR, CDR2 FQNEAQ (reference sequence). The CDR3 totals 14 residues. The CDR3 DNA is TGTGCCAGCAGCTTAGTTATTAGGGGGAATGAGCAGTTCTTC. This sequence encodes CASSLVIRGNEQFF.

This chain uses TRBV25-1 with TRBJ1-2, with no clear D. The CDR3 totals 13 residues. V was shortened by 0 bases and J by 6 bases, with 8 bases between the two germline ends. CDR1 and CDR2 (germline): MGHDK, SYGVNS. The CDR3 nucleotides read TGTGCCAGCAGTGAATACACATACGATGGCTACACCTTC. This encodes CASSEYTYDGYTF.

This clone was found a few times. The CDR3 protein is CASSYLRGGPDSMNTEAFF. The CDR3, as DNA: TGTGCCAGCAGTTATTTGCGGGGGGGGCCCGACAGCATGAACACTGAAGCTTTCTTT. This chain links TRBV28 with TRBJ1-1; D possibly corresponds to TRBD1 (6 bases). The germline V gene encodes CDR1 MDHEN and CDR2 SYDVKM. Between the trimmed V and J ends, which lost 4 bases and 0 bases, there was a span of 24 bases. This CDR3 contains 19 residues.

The CDR3 bases are TGTGCCAGCAGCCAGCCAGGGGTCAGGGAAAGTGGCTACACCTTC. This translates into CASSQPGVRESGYTF. The chain is built from TRBV4-2 and TRBJ1-2, with D maybe TRBD1 (6 bases). Trimming stripped 3 bases from V and 7 bases from J, with 18 bases between. This CDR3 is built from 15 residues. The germline V gene has CDR1 LGHNA and CDR2 YNFKEQ.

V and J are TRBV5-1 and TRBJ1-1, with TRBD1 identical over 8 bases. V was pared by 3 bases and J by 11 bases, with 6 bases of the junction left unmatched. This CDR3 is 12 amino acids long. Germline V gene data show CDR1 as SGHRS and CDR2 as YFSETQ. The DNA of the CDR3 is TGCGCCAGCAGCTCAGGACAGGGTCGGGCTTTCTTT. As protein: CASSSGQGRAFF.